This T cell receptor beta chain was captured in a study of OX40 agonist ivuxolimab in advanced cancers. For context, the study as a whole: Ivuxolimab, which targeted the costimulatory receptor OX40 (CD134), was an agonistic, fully human IgG2 monoclonal antibody. Intravenous ivuxolimab was administered to patients every 2 weeks at six dose levels: 0.01, 0.1, 0.3, 1.5, 3 and 10 mg/kg. Among the roughly 50 dose-escalation patients, about 20 had hepatocellular carcinoma, 15 melanoma, 9 renal cell carcinoma and 9 head and neck cancer. In the dose-escalation cohort, nearly 85% of patients were male, and the mean age was roughly 60 years with a range of roughly 23 to 79. Patients were allowed to have had prior anti-PD-1, anti-PD-L1 or anti-CTLA-4 therapy, and less than 45% of the dose-escalation patients had previously received checkpoint inhibitors. Partial responses occurred in three dose-escalation patients, of whom one had hepatocellular carcinoma and two had cutaneous melanoma. The point of sequencing TCRbeta in the periphery was to test whether ivuxolimab changed TCR sequence diversity and drove clonal T-cell expansion. The paper describes the monotherapy dose-escalation part (N = 52 patients) of the phase I trial of ivuxolimab. Points the paper makes about the study in general: In partial responders in the 0.1-3.0 mg/kg groups, normalized peripheral clonal expansion was found to be among the lowest, especially among CD8+ T cells. At doses of 0.1 to 3.0 mg/kg, clonal expansion of both CD4+ and CD8+ blood T cells was observed from baseline to week 6. After ivuxolimab, more expanded clones were found on average in CD8+ T cells than in CD4+ T cells. Low levels of normalized T-cell clonal expansion were also shown by some nonresponding patients. Antigen specificity was not determined for the clonally expanded peripheral T cells.

Genomic DNA was isolated from the sorted cells so that the TCRbeta CDR3 region could be sequenced. TCRbeta CDR3 regions were sequenced using the immunoSEQ Assay. TCRdb retrieved this table from immuneACCESS and kept in-frame rearrangements only. Not all clones are present; in checked studies, unresolved V genes account for under half, and no reason is known for the remainder. The sample records over 55,000 clones, 77% of which are singletons. The ten top clones hold 6.3% of the sample. Patients with a history of autoimmune disease or receiving systemic immunosuppression were excluded from the trial. Peripheral blood for TCR sequencing was collected from all dose cohorts at baseline, on cycle 4 day 1, and on cycle 7 day 1. Samples came from an open-label, multicenter, first-in-human phase I dose-escalation trial of ivuxolimab. The trial enrolled adults with locally advanced or metastatic head and neck squamous cell, hepatocellular, melanoma or renal cell carcinoma. CD4+ and CD8+ T cells were sorted separately from peripheral blood before TCR sequencing.

On this clone: Its antigen is unknown. Base qualities are not at hand, and no much larger clone is one base apart.

The clonotype was recovered from an adult with an advanced solid tumor such as melanoma, head and neck, liver or kidney cancer. Sequenced material: CD4+ or CD8+ T cells sorted from blood, taken in a trial of the OX40 agonist ivuxolimab.

CDR3 sequence: CASTPGVAQEDTQYF. The bases are TGCGCCAGCACCCCAGGGGTAGCGCAAGAGGATACGCAGTATTTT. Recombination joined TRBV4-3 with TRBJ2-3, and possibly TRBD1, on 6 matching bases. V drops 7 bases and J drops 6 bases, leaving 20 bases in between. Its CDR3 holds 15 amino acids, cysteine through phenylalanine. The sequence is cut down to CDR3 DNA, 45 bases in frame from base 1. The germline V gene encodes CDR1 LGHNA and CDR2 YSLEER.